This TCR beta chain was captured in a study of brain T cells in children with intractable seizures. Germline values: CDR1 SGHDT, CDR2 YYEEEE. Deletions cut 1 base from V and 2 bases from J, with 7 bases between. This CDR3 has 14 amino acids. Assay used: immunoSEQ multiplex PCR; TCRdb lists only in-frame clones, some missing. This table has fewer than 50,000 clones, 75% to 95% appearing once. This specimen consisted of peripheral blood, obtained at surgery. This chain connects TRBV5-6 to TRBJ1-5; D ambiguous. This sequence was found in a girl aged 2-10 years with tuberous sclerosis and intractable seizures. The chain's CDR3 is CASSLRDGNQPQHF. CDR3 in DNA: TGTGCCAGCAGCTTGAGGGATGGCAATCAGCCCCAGCATTTT.